These 17 T cell receptor beta chains came from one sample sequenced in a study of regulatory T cells in long-lasting Graves disease. The time point: newly diagnosed GD, antithyroid drugs for less than 3 months. The TCR library was made from RNA that had been extracted from PBMCs in TRIzol. Libraries of TCR beta came from iRepertoire HTBI primers plus Arm-PCR of CDR3 regions. In TCRdb, the multiplex PCR reads were re-called with MiXCR into one record per CDR3 protein. The table includes about 450,000 distinct CDR3 sequences, about 15% detected once. These data also featured in a second study, about T cells in Graves' hyperthyroidism and ophthalmopathy.

Sequenced here: peripheral blood mononuclear cells (PBMCs), sampled at new diagnosis, from a patient treated with antithyroid drugs. These receptors came from a woman in her twenties or thirties with Graves disease.

This clonotype has a count of ten or more. The V call is TRBV7-2, the J call TRBJ2-5; D is perhaps TRBD1 or TRBD2 (6 bases each). CDR3 length: 16 residues. V was pared by 3 bases and J by 1 base, with 15 bases between. Germline V gene sequence: CDR1 SGHTA, CDR2 FQGNSA. Here the CDR3 DNA reads TGTGCCAGCAGCTTGCTAGGGGGGCGCGGCCAAGAGACCCAGTACTTC. Protein: CASSLLGGRGQETQYF.

This clonotype was recorded at least ten times. This chain uses TRBV5-1 with TRBJ2-7; possibly TRBD2 for D (5 bases). Trimming shortened V by 4 bases and J by 1 base, and 15 bases separated the two germline ends. This CDR3 comprises 15 residues. The germline CDR1 and CDR2 sequences are SGHRS and YFSETQ. CDR3 nucleotides: TGCGCCAGCAGCCTAGGAGGCCTTGAGTCCTACGAGCAGTACTTC. Its translation: CASSLGGLESYEQYF.

This chain uses TRBV6-2 or TRBV6-3 with TRBJ2-1; 7 nucleotides align to TRBD1. The V segment lost 0 bases and the J segment 6 bases; nucleotides outside the gene matches: 2. The length of the CDR3 is 14 residues. Germline CDR1 is MNHEY and CDR2 is SVGEGT. CDR3 loop: CASSYSGTANEQFF. The CDR3 coding sequence is TGTGCCAGCAGTTACTCAGGGACAGCCAATGAGCAGTTCTTC.

Many counts were recorded for this clonotype. The chain has TRBV11-2 and TRBJ2-1, with a possible D match to TRBD1 (6 bases). This CDR3 comprises 16 residues. Germline CDR1 is SGHAT and CDR2 is FQNNGV. With 2 bases removed from V and 8 bases from J, the gap between germline ends came to 19 bases. The CDR3 nucleotides are TGTGCCAGCAGCTTATGGGGGCTCCCCTCCTTATATGAGCAGTTCTTC. It codes for CASSLWGLPSLYEQFF.

This clonotype showed up many times. CDR3 in DNA: TGTGCCAGCAAATTGGGCGGTTATGAAAAACTGTTTTTT. It codes for CASKLGGYEKLFF. This chain joins TRBV2 and TRBJ1-4; no clear D. V was trimmed by 7 bases and J by 6 bases, leaving 12 bases between them. Germline V gives CDR1 SNHLY, CDR2 FYNNEI. The CDR3 runs to 13 residues. Together with reference TRBV2 and TRBJ1-4, the CDR3 gives the full variable domain: EPEVTQTPSHQVTQMGQEVILRCVPISNHLYFYWYRQILGQKVEFLVSFYNNEISEKSEIFDDQFSVERPDGSNFTLKIRSTKLEDSAMYFCASKLGGYEKLFFGSGTQLSVL.

This clonotype was detected ten times or more. The CDR3 reads CASSPNRVEQFF. The CDR3 DNA sequence: TGTGCCAGCTCACCAAACAGGGTTGAGCAGTTCTTC. The rearrangement uses TRBV18 and TRBJ2-1; D might be TRBD1 (6 bases). The V gene lost 2 bases and the J gene lost 9 bases, with 8 bases spanning the gap. The CDR3 has 12 residues. Germline loops: CDR1 KGHSH, CDR2 LQKENI.

This clonotype has at least ten counts. The chain is built from TRBV20-1 and TRBJ2-1, with TRBD2 matching over 9 bases. With V trimmed by 0 bases and J by 9 bases, 6 bases remained unmatched. The length of the CDR3 is 14 residues. Germline CDR1 reads DFQATT; CDR2 reads SNEGSKA (reference sequence). The DNA for the CDR3 is TGCAGTGCTAGAGAGTCTAGCGGGACCAGTGAGCAGTTCTTC. Its translation is CSARESSGTSEQFF.

This clonotype was recorded at least ten times. V is TRBV28 and J is TRBJ2-3; D possibly matches TRBD1 or TRBD2 (6 bases each). Trimming shortened V by 2 bases and J by 1 base, and 13 bases separated the two germline ends. Germline-derived CDR1 and CDR2 are MDHEN and SYDVKM. CDR3 length: 16 amino acids. The CDR3 sequence: CASSLTGGPRTDTQYF. CDR3 nucleotide sequence: TGTGCCAGCAGTTTAACTGGGGGGCCCCGCACAGATACGCAGTATTTT.

This clonotype was detected ten times or more. CDR3 in DNA: TGTGCCAGCAGCTTAGTAATCCGGGGTCAGCCCCAGCATTTT. Amino acid sequence: CASSLVIRGQPQHF. The chain couples TRBV7-8 to TRBJ1-5; no clear D. The CDR3 has 14 residues. V lost 1 base and J 6 bases, leaving 10 bases between the germline ends. Germline-derived CDR1 and CDR2 are SGHVS and FQNEAQ. The entire variable domain, with the rest obtained from reference TRBV7-8 and TRBJ1-5, is as follows: GAGVSQSPRYKVAKRGQDVALRCDPISGHVSLFWYQQALGQGPEFLTYFQNEAQLDKSGLPSDRFFAERPEGSVSTLKIQRTQQEDSAVYLCASSLVIRGQPQHFGDGTRLSIL.

There are many counts of this clonotype. This chain joins TRBV30 and TRBJ2-1, with D perhaps matching TRBD1 (6 bases). Germline CDR1 and CDR2: GTSNPN and SVGIG (reference sequence). The length of the CDR3 is 15 residues. Trimming shortened V by 1 base and J by 8 bases, and 18 bases separated the two germline ends. This chain's CDR3 is CAWSAKPQGLDEQFF. The CDR3 DNA is TGTGCCTGGAGTGCCAAGCCACAGGGTTTAGATGAGCAGTTCTTC.

The chain employs TRBV6-2 or TRBV6-3 and TRBJ2-1, with D possibly being TRBD1 or TRBD2 (6 bases each). The germline V gene has CDR1 MNHEY and CDR2 SVGEGT. The CDR3 spans 15 residues. V was trimmed by 4 bases and J by 5 bases, leaving 15 bases between them. The CDR3 reads CASSSRGPLDNEQFF. For the CDR3, the DNA is TGTGCCAGCAGTTCTCGGGGGCCCTTAGACAATGAGCAGTTCTTC.

This rearrangement joins TRBV6-1 to TRBJ2-3; 7 bases fit TRBD1. With V trimmed by 6 bases and J by 5 bases, 14 bases remained unmatched. The CDR3 covers 16 residues. Germline V gives CDR1 MNHNS, CDR2 SASEGT. The CDR3 nucleotides read TGTGCCAGCAGCTTCTCCGACAGGGTCGGAGGAGATACGCAGTATTTT. This gives the protein CASSFSDRVGGDTQYF.

The table lists this clonotype with many counts. V gene TRBV7-2 combines with J gene TRBJ2-1; weak D call: TRBD2 (6 bases). V was trimmed by 4 bases and J by 2 bases, leaving 24 bases between them. This CDR3 has 19 amino acids. In germline, CDR1 is SGHTA, CDR2 FQGNSA. The CDR3: CASSWAALAPYLTYNEQFF. Here the CDR3 DNA reads TGTGCCAGCAGCTGGGCGGCTCTAGCGCCATATCTCACCTACAATGAGCAGTTCTTC.

In this sample, this clonotype turned up many times. The V and J genes are TRBV2 and TRBJ2-7; no clear D gene. The length of the CDR3 is 12 residues. V was cut by 7 bases and J by 1 base, with 8 bases left in between. The germline CDR1 and CDR2 sequences are SNHLY and FYNNEI. This CDR3 reads CASNQESYEQYF. For the CDR3, the DNA is TGTGCCAGCAACCAGGAGTCCTACGAGCAGTACTTC. The full variable domain, in which reference TRBV2 and TRBJ2-7 provide the parts outside the CDR3, is EPEVTQTPSHQVTQMGQEVILRCVPISNHLYFYWYRQILGQKVEFLVSFYNNEISEKSEIFDDQFSVERPDGSNFTLKIRSTKLEDSAMYFCASNQESYEQYFGPGTRLTVT.

This clonotype was counted many times. This sequence joins TRBV28 and TRBJ1-1, with a possible D match to TRBD1 (5 bases). CDR1 is MDHEN, CDR2 SYDVKM, per germline. The CDR3 has 12 residues. The V end lost 7 bases, the J end lost 6 bases, and 12 bases lay between the germline ends. This CDR3 reads CASNLMGAEAFF. The CDR3 coding sequence is TGTGCCAGCAACTTAATGGGGGCTGAAGCTTTCTTT.

CDR3 in DNA: TGTGCCATCAGTGAGGCGGGAGGGCCAGATACGCAGTATTTT. Amino acid sequence: CAISEAGGPDTQYF. V usage is TRBV10-3 and J usage is TRBJ2-3; TRBD2 matches 9 bases. The CDR3 totals 14 residues. V gave up 2 bases and J gave up 4 bases; unmatched junction bases: 1. CDR1 is ENHRY, CDR2 SYGVKD, per germline.

J is TRBJ2-3 and V is TRBV6-1; no reliable D call. Trimming took 7 bases from V and 5 from J, leaving 7 bases between them. This CDR3 spans 11 amino acids. CDR1 MNHNS and CDR2 SASEGT come from the germline V gene. DNA for the CDR3: TGTGCCAGCACCTTGGGAGATACGCAGTATTTT. It translates to CASTLGDTQYF.